This TCR beta chain was found in a study of CD4 and CD8 cells across lung adenocarcinoma regions. TCRdb fed the PCR reads into MiXCR, producing one record per CDR3 protein. The sample shows about 11,000 distinct CDR3 sequences, around 50% of them seen only once. There are a few counts of this clonotype. V shed 4 bases and J 8 bases; nucleotides not matched to a gene: 8. CDR1 is MNHNS, CDR2 SASEGT, per germline. The CDR3 sequence is 15 residues long. Samples came from patients with localized non-small cell lung adenocarcinoma. The TCR was taken from a female donor with lung adenocarcinoma. The CD4 and CD8 labels of this study may be unreliable. The sample comprised CD8+ T cells from the center of a lung tumor. The V gene is TRBV6-1, the J gene TRBJ1-4; 9 bases fit TRBD1. The CDR3 DNA is TGTGCCAGCAGTGGATCACAGGGGGCTTGGGAAAAACTGTTTTTT. Encoded protein: CASSGSQGAWEKLFF.